A single sample gave rise to the 4 T cell receptor beta chains below, sequenced in a study of graft-versus-host responses after intestinal transplantation. No antigen has been identified for these receptors. Clones were sequenced by immunoSEQ multiplex PCR, and TCRdb holds only the in-frame ones, with some missing. The sample yields 50,000 to 60,000 clones, around 90% seen once. The source was unstimulated CD4+ T cells sorted from spleen or lymph node cells, collected before transplant. The receptors shown here come from a human donor who was the organ donor for an intestinal transplant.

The gene calls are TRBV5-1 and TRBJ2-1; 7 bases match TRBD1. CDR1 is SGHRS, CDR2 YFSETQ, per germline. This CDR3 contains 14 residues. V was clipped by 7 bases and J by 2 bases; unmatched bases: 6. The CDR3 coding sequence is TGCGCCAGCGAAGGGGGCAGTACCTACAATGAGCAGTTCTTC. Its translation: CASEGGSTYNEQFF. Using reference TRBV5-1 and TRBJ2-1 for the parts outside the CDR3, the full variable domain is KAGVTQTPRYLIKTRGQQVTLSCSPISGHRSVSWYQQTPGQGLQFLFEYFSETQRNKGNFPGRFSGRQFSNSRSEMNVSTLELGDSALYLCASEGGSTYNEQFFGPGTRLTVL.

The rearrangement links TRBV2 to TRBJ2-3; no clear D. The ends were cut back, 2 bases at V and 2 bases at J, with 11 bases in the middle. There are 15 residues in the CDR3. From germline, CDR1 is SNHLY and CDR2 FYNNEI. CDR3 amino acids: CASSERLAFTDTQYF. CDR3 DNA: TGTGCCAGCAGTGAACGACTGGCCTTCACAGATACGCAGTATTTT.

This chain links TRBV11-3 with TRBJ2-7, with 10 bases lining up with TRBD2. J gave up 3 bases and V 4 bases, and 9 bases lay outside the gene matches. There are 16 residues in the CDR3. Germline V lookup: CDR1 SGHNT, CDR2 YENEEA. The CDR3 loop is CASSSYKREGRYEQYF. The CDR3 DNA is TGTGCCAGCAGCTCCTACAAGCGGGAGGGCCGCTACGAGCAGTACTTC.

The chain's CDR3 is CSVPGTGRSSYNEQFF. CDR3 sequence (DNA): TGCAGCGTTCCAGGGACGGGACGGAGCTCCTACAATGAGCAGTTCTTC. The chain has TRBV29-1 and TRBJ2-1; D could derive from TRBD1 or TRBD2 (5 bases each). This CDR3 spans 16 amino acids. Trimming left V 5 bases short and J 0 bases short, with 17 bases between. The V gene's germline CDR1 is SQVTM and CDR2 ANQGSEA.